The T cell receptor (beta chain) under discussion was sequenced for a study of blood T cell repertoires in COVID-19. About the research overall: There were acute and convalescent COVID-19 samples, and they came from the United States, Italy and Spain. Sample material is recorded as cDNA or gDNA derived from T cells, B-cell-depleted T cells, or PBMCs.

Original data processing: Amplifying reference gene primers gave estimates of nucleated cell counts. The assay was immunoSEQ multiplex PCR, and TCRdb's table has in-frame clones only and misses some. That table supplies the V and J calls and clone size; D and trimming were determined from the DNA. This sample has approximately 220,000 clones, with 75% to 90% found just once. CDR3 length: 15 residues. Trimming removed 7 bases at V and 2 bases at J, with 15 bases between. Germline loops: CDR1 WSHSY, CDR2 SAAADI. Sequencing was done on a sample of peripheral blood. The rearrangement uses TRBV10-2 and TRBJ1-5; no clear D. The receptor was isolated from a man aged 40-49 years with acute or convalescent COVID-19. In DNA, the CDR3 is TGCGCCAGCACTGATCCTCTCTTCGGCAATCAGCCCCAGCATTTT. Translated: CASTDPLFGNQPQHF.